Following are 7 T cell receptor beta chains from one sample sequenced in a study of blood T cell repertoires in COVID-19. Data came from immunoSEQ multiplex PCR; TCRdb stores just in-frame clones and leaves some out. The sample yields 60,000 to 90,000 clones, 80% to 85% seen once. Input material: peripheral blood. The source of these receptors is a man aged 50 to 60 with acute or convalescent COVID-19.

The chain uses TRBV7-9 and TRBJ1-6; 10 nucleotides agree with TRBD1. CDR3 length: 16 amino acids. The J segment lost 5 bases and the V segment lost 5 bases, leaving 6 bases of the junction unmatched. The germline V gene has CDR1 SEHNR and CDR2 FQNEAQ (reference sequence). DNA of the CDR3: TGTGCCAGCAGCCCTGGGGACAGGGGTCATAATTCACCCCTCCACTTT. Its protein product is CASSPGDRGHNSPLHF.

CDR3 in amino acids: CASSPTQGAGNTIYF. DNA for the CDR3: TGTGCCAGCTCACCGACCCAGGGCGCTGGAAACACCATATATTTT. The chain combines TRBV18 with TRBJ1-3; D possibly corresponds to TRBD1 (5 bases). The length of the CDR3 is 15 residues. V shed 3 bases and J shed 2 bases, with 11 bases lying between them. Germline V gives CDR1 KGHSH, CDR2 LQKENI.

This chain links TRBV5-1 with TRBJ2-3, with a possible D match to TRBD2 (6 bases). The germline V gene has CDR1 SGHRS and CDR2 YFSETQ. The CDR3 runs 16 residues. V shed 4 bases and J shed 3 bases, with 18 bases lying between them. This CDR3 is CASSNHPSEKTDTQYF. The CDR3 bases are TGCGCCAGCAGCAACCACCCTAGCGAAAAAACAGATACGCAGTATTTT.

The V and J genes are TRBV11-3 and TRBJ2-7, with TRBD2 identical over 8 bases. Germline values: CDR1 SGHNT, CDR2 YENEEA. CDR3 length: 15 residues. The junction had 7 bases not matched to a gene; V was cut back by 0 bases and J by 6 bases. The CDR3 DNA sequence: TGTGCCAGCAGCTTAGAGCTGGCGGGAGGCGGCGAGCAGTACTTC. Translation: CASSLELAGGGEQYF.

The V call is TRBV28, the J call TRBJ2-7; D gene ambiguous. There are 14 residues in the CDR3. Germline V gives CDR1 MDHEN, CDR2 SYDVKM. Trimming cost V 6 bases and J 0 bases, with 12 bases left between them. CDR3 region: CASRPGGSSYEQYF. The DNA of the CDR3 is TGTGCCAGCAGGCCGGGTGGAAGCTCCTACGAGCAGTACTTC.

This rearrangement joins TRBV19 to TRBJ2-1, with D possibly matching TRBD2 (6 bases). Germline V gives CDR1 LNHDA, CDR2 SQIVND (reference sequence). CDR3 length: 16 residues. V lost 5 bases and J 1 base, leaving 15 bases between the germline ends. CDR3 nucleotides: TGTGCCAGTAGTCCTCCGCGGGGCAGATCCTACAATGAGCAGTTCTTC. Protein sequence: CASSPPRGRSYNEQFF.

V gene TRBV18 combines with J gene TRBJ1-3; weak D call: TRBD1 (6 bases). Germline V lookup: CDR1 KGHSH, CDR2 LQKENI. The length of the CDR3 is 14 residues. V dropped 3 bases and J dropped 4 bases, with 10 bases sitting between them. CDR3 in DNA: TGTGCCAGCTCACCCGGGACACCGGGAAACACCATATATTTT. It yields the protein CASSPGTPGNTIYF.